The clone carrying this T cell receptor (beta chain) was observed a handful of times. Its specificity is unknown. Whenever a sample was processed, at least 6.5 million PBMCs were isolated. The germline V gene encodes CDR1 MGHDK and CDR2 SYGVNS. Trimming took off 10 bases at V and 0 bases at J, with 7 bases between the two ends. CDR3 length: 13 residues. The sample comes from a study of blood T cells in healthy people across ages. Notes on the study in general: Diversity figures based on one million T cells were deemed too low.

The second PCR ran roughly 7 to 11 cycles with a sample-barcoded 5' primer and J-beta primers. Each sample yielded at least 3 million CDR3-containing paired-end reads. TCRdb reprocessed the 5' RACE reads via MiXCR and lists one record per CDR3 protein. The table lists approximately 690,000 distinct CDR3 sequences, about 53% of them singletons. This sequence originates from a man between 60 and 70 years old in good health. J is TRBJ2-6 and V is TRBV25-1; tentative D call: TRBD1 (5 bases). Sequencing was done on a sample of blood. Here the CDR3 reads CANDSSGANVLTF. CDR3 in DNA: TGTGCCAACGACAGCTCTGGGGCCAACGTCCTGACTTTC.